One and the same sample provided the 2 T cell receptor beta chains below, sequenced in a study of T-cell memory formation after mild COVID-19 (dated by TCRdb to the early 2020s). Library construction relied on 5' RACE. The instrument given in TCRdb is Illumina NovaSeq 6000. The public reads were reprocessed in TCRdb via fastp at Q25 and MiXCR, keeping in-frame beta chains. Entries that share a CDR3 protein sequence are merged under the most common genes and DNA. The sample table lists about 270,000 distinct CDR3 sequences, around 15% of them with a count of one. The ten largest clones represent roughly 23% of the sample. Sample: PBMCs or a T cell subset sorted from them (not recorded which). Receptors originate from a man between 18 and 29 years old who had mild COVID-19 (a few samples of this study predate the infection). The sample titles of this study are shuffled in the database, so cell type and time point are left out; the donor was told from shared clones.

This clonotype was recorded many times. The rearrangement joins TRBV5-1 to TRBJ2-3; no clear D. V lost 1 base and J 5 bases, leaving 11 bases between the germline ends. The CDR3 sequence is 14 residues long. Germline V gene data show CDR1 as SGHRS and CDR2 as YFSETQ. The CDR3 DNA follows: TGCGCCAGCAGCTTGCTAGGTAGTCGAGATACGCAGTATTTT. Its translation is CASSLLGSRDTQYF.

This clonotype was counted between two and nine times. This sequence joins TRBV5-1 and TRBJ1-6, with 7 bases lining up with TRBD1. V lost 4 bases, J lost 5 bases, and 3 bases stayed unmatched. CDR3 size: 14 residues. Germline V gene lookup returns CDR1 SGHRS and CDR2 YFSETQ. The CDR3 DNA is TGCGCCAGCAGCCCAGGGACAGATAATTCACCCCTCCACTTT. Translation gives CASSPGTDNSPLHF.